Sequencing of this T cell receptor (beta chain) was carried out in a study of shared clonotypes between healthy human individuals. On the study more broadly: CD4 naive cells filled three plates per donor, CD4 memory three, CD8 naive two and CD8 memory one. General study points: The study's rarefaction showed incomplete sorted-subset sequencing despite large depth. Clonotypes not shared had lower generation probabilities than those common to all four donors. Sharing across a handful of donors was seen in 4% to 6.5% of naive CD4 clonotypes.

Comments on this clone: Its specificity is unknown.

Clones were read by immunoSEQ multiplex PCR, and TCRdb kept only the in-frame ones, dropping some. The top ten hold 0.9% to 1.3% of the sample, which has about 2 million clones, roughly 95% seen once. Naive CD8 cells lacked CD45RO, underwent positive selection for CCR7 and left out terminally differentiated effector memory CD45RA+ cells. The CDR3 contains 13 residues. V shed 4 bases and J shed 4 bases, with 10 bases lying between them. CDR1 and CDR2 (germline): MNHEY, SMNVEV (reference sequence). The clonotype originates from a man aged 18 to 35 in good health. Specimen: naive CD8+ T cells sorted from blood. The chain couples TRBV27 to TRBJ2-5; D is undetermined. In nucleotides, the CDR3 is TGTGCCAGCAGTTCCACAGTGGTAGAGACCCAGTACTTC. As protein: CASSSTVVETQYF.